This T cell receptor beta chain was retrieved from a study of blood T cells in healthy people across ages. The study's findings and limits: Reliance upon unsorted PBMCs precluded definitive naive versus antigen-experienced comparison. Naive T cell percentage showed a strong correlation with TCR beta diversity.

A second PCR, run for roughly 6 to 11 cycles, used a sample-barcoded 5' primer plus a J-beta primer mix. TCRdb fed the 5' RACE reads into MiXCR, producing one record per CDR3 protein. The sample consists of around 970,000 distinct CDR3 sequences, roughly half of them appearing once. The germline gives CDR1 SGHTA, CDR2 FQGTGA. The CDR3 runs 15 residues. The junction had 10 bases not matched to a gene; V was cut back by 5 bases and J by 8 bases. With respect to this clonotype: No antigen is known for it.

V and J are TRBV7-3 and TRBJ2-1, with 9 positions matching TRBD1. The sequenced sample consisted of blood. The TCR comes from a woman in her fifties or sixties in good health. The CDR3 region has the DNA TGTGCCAGCAGCCAACAGGGGGCGTATTTAGATGAGCAGTTCTTC. Its translation is CASSQQGAYLDEQFF.